The next 24 T cell receptor beta chains were all read from a single sample in a study of blood T cell repertoires in COVID-19. Here immunoSEQ multiplex PCR was the method, and the copy in TCRdb shows in-frame clones only, minus some. The data show around 160,000 clones, 85% to 90% seen once. Sequenced: peripheral blood. These receptors were collected from a human donor in a cohort sampled during active COVID-19.

This chain links TRBV7-9 with TRBJ2-1, with D tentatively TRBD1 (5 bases). The germline V and J ends were trimmed by 4 bases and 6 bases, with 13 bases remaining between them. The germline V gene has CDR1 SEHNR and CDR2 FQNEAQ (reference sequence). This CDR3 contains 14 residues. DNA for the CDR3: TGTGCCAGCAGCTCCAGGGAAAGGGGCAATGAGCAGTTCTTC. Translated: CASSSRERGNEQFF. Combining the CDR3 with reference TRBV7-9 and TRBJ2-1 gives the whole variable domain DTGVSQNPRHKITKRGQNVTFRCDPISEHNRLYWYRQTLGQGPEFLTYFQNEAQLEKSRLLSDRFSAERPKGSFSTLEIQRTEQGDSAMYLCASSSRERGNEQFFGPGTRLTVL.

The chain joins TRBV2 to TRBJ2-2, with 8 bases identical to TRBD1. The J segment lost 6 bases and the V segment lost 4 bases, leaving 4 bases of the junction unmatched. In germline, CDR1 is SNHLY, CDR2 FYNNEI. This CDR3 is 14 amino acids long. CDR3 coding DNA: TGTGCCAGCAGTGCACAGGGGGGATCCGGGGAGCTGTTTTTT. Its translation is CASSAQGGSGELFF.

The rearrangement links TRBV5-6 to TRBJ2-2; D gene ambiguous. In germline, CDR1 is SGHDT, CDR2 YYEEEE. Trimming stripped 1 base from V and 7 bases from J, with 11 bases between. The CDR3 runs 14 residues. CDR3 coding DNA: TGTGCCAGCAGCTTGCCAGGCTTAAACGGGGAGCTGTTTTTT. Encoded protein: CASSLPGLNGELFF. The variable domain in full, with the rest retrieved from reference TRBV5-6 and TRBJ2-2, is DAGVTQSPTHLIKTRGQQVTLRCSPKSGHDTVSWYQQALGQGPQFIFQYYEEEERQRGNFPDRFSGHQFPNYSSELNVNALLLGDSALYLCASSLPGLNGELFFGEGSRLTVL.

The chain is built from TRBV5-5 and TRBJ2-2; D unresolved. The CDR3 is 14 amino acids. V was shortened by 1 base and J by 6 bases, with 10 bases between the two germline ends. Germline loops: CDR1 SGHKS, CDR2 YYEKEE (reference sequence). CDR3 bases: TGTGCCAGCAGCTTGCCCTATACCTCCGGGGAGCTGTTTTTT. As protein: CASSLPYTSGELFF.

The chain is built from TRBV30 and TRBJ2-5; maybe TRBD2 (6 bases). Germline V gives CDR1 GTSNPN, CDR2 SVGIG (reference sequence). CDR3 size: 13 residues. Trimming shortened V by 3 bases and J by 2 bases, and 10 bases separated the two germline ends. DNA of the CDR3: TGTGCCTGGAGGATTAGCGGTCAAGAGACCCAGTACTTC. This encodes CAWRISGQETQYF.

The V gene is TRBV21-1, the J gene TRBJ1-5; the table's D call, TRBD1, has no DNA check behind it. TRBV21-1 represents a pseudogene. CDR3 length: 17 amino acids. CDR3 nucleotides: TGTGCCAGCAGCAAAGGTGGGCAGAAATGTCTCAATCAGCCCCAGCATTTT. Translation: CASSKGGQKCLNQPQHF.

CDR3 loop: CSVEDWRGPSRAWDTQYF. In DNA form, the CDR3 reads TGCAGCGTTGAAGATTGGCGGGGGCCTAGCCGGGCATGGGATACGCAGTATTTT. The chain links TRBV29-1 to TRBJ2-3; D is possibly TRBD2 (7 bases). Trimming removed 0 bases at V and 6 bases at J, with 25 bases between. CDR3 length: 18 residues. CDR1 SQVTM and CDR2 ANQGSEA come from the germline V gene.

This chain links TRBV2 with TRBJ2-7; no definite D call. The CDR3 spans 15 residues. Trimming removed 3 bases at V and 0 bases at J, with 12 bases between. CDR1 and CDR2 (germline): SNHLY, FYNNEI. CDR3 amino acids: CASSEVPSVSYEQYF. The DNA of the CDR3 is TGTGCCAGCAGTGAGGTTCCGAGTGTCTCCTACGAGCAGTACTTC.

This clone was seen only a few times. J is TRBJ2-1 and V is TRBV4-1; maybe TRBD2 (5 bases). This CDR3 is built from 13 residues. Germline V gives CDR1 MGHRA, CDR2 YSYEKL. V was trimmed by 2 bases and J by 9 bases, leaving 11 bases between them. CDR3 residues: CASSQPSGSEQFF. The DNA for the CDR3 is TGCGCCAGCAGCCAACCCTCGGGATCTGAGCAGTTCTTC.

The chain links TRBV5-1 to TRBJ2-3; TRBD2 is a possible D gene (6 bases). Trimming removed 3 bases at V and 4 bases at J, with 18 bases between. CDR3 size: 16 residues. Germline CDR1 and CDR2: SGHRS and YFSETQ. The CDR3 DNA reads as TGCGCCAGCAGCTCGCCCACGGGACTTACCTCAGATACGCAGTATTTT. Encoded protein: CASSSPTGLTSDTQYF.

This clone has only one observation. The rearrangement uses TRBV4-3 and TRBJ2-7, with D maybe TRBD1 (6 bases). Trimming shortened V by 4 bases and J by 0 bases, and 16 bases separated the two germline ends. CDR3 length equals 16 residues. The germline gives CDR1 LGHNA, CDR2 YSLEER. Written as DNA, the CDR3 is TGCGCCAGCAGCCTAATACAGGGCCCAAGCTCCTACGAGCAGTACTTC. The encoded protein is CASSLIQGPSSYEQYF.

This clone has a single count. This chain links TRBV11-2 with TRBJ2-7, with TRBD2 matching over 8 bases. V shed 3 bases, J shed 12 bases, and the junction held 4 bases outside the gene matches. The germline CDR1 and CDR2 sequences are SGHAT and FQNNGV. CDR3 length equals 11 residues. The CDR3 region is CASSLGGRSYF. CDR3 DNA: TGTGCCAGCAGCTTGGGCGGGAGGTCGTACTTC. The full variable domain, with the rest looked up from reference TRBV11-2 and TRBJ2-7, is EAGVAQSPRYKIIEKRQSVAFWCNPISGHATLYWYQQILGQGPKLLIQFQNNGVVDDSQLPKDRFSAERLKGVDSTLKIQPAKLEDSAVYLCASSLGGRSYFGPGTRLTVT.

The rearrangement joins TRBV11-3 to TRBJ2-2, with 8 bases identical to TRBD1. CDR1 and CDR2 from the germline V gene are SGHNT and YENEEA. The CDR3 runs 13 residues. The trim removed 6 bases at V and 6 bases at J, leaving 3 bases unmatched. The DNA of the CDR3 is TGTGCCAGCAGTTTACAGGGGGCCGGGGAGCTGTTTTTT. Translated: CASSLQGAGELFF.

The chain recombines TRBV29-1 with TRBJ1-2; TRBD1 matches 10 bases. The CDR3 is made up of 14 amino acids. The V and J ends lost 1 base and 4 bases, in that order; junction bases with no gene match: 3. CDR1 is SQVTM and CDR2 is ANQGSEA in the germline V gene. The CDR3 loop is CSVEGQGAGYGYTF. CDR3 bases: TGCAGCGTTGAAGGACAGGGGGCGGGCTATGGCTACACCTTC.

V and J are TRBV5-6 and TRBJ2-3; the D gene is possibly TRBD2 (7 bases). This CDR3 has 17 amino acids. Germline V CDR1 and CDR2: SGHDT, YYEEEE. V lost 4 bases and J lost 1, with 19 bases in between. The CDR3 DNA sequence: TGTGCCAGCAGCCCCCGGGGGGCGAGGGCCCGCACAGATACGCAGTATTTT. This sequence encodes CASSPRGARARTDTQYF. Based on the CDR3 plus reference TRBV5-6 and TRBJ2-3, the full variable domain is DAGVTQSPTHLIKTRGQQVTLRCSPKSGHDTVSWYQQALGQGPQFIFQYYEEEERQRGNFPDRFSGHQFPNYSSELNVNALLLGDSALYLCASSPRGARARTDTQYFGPGTRLTVL.

This clone was found a few times. The chain couples TRBV7-2 to TRBJ2-7; D may be TRBD2 (6 bases). V lost 5 bases, J lost 2 bases, and 13 bases lay in between. The germline V gene has CDR1 SGHTA and CDR2 FQGNSA. CDR3 length equals 14 residues. Here the CDR3 DNA reads TGTGCCAGCAGCCCTCTGGGGGGAACCTACGAGCAGTACTTC. It translates to CASSPLGGTYEQYF.

This clone was counted a few times. V is TRBV19 and J is TRBJ2-7, with a tentative D call TRBD1 (5 bases). Deletions cut 3 bases from V and 7 bases from J, with 10 bases between. The CDR3 runs 12 residues. Germline V lookup: CDR1 LNHDA, CDR2 SQIVND (reference sequence). The CDR3 protein is CASSIGSGEQYF. The CDR3 DNA reads TGTGCCAGTAGTATCGGATCAGGGGAGCAGTACTTC. Together with reference TRBV19 and TRBJ2-7, the CDR3 gives the full variable domain: DGGITQSPKYLFRKEGQNVTLSCEQNLNHDAMYWYRQDPGQGLRLIYYSQIVNDFQKGDIAEGYSVSREKKESFPLTVTSAQKNPTAFYLCASSIGSGEQYFGPGTRLTVT.

The chain is built from TRBV4-3 and TRBJ2-7, with 9 nucleotides matching TRBD2. Germline V gene data show CDR1 as LGHNA and CDR2 as YSLEER. This CDR3 contains 15 residues. Unmatched junction bases numbered 8, after V lost 4 bases and J lost 4 bases. In DNA, the CDR3 is TGCGCCAGCAGCCTGGACCTAGCGGGATTGTACGAGCAGTACTTC. It specifies CASSLDLAGLYEQYF.

This clone was detected a few times. The V gene is TRBV3-1 (or the pseudogene TRBV3-2), the J gene TRBJ1-5; D gene uncertain. The CDR3 length is 13 residues. Trimming pared 3 bases from V and 5 bases from J, leaving 8 bases between. CDR1 is LGHDT, CDR2 YNNKEL, per germline (reference sequence). CDR3 sequence reads: CASSQEYDQPQHF. DNA of the CDR3: TGTGCCAGCAGCCAGGAGTATGATCAGCCCCAGCATTTT.

This chain joins TRBV30 and TRBJ1-5; perhaps TRBD1 as D (6 bases). The V gene lost 2 bases and the J gene lost 6 bases, with 11 bases spanning the gap. From germline, CDR1 is GTSNPN and CDR2 SVGIG (reference sequence). The CDR3 contains 13 residues. The CDR3 DNA follows: TGTGCCTGGAGTATAAGGGGGTTTCAGCCCCAGCATTTT. It encodes CAWSIRGFQPQHF. Complete variable domain (other parts from reference TRBV30 and TRBJ1-5): SQTIHQWPATLVQPVGSPLSLECTVEGTSNPNLYWYRQAAGRGLQLLFYSVGIGQISSEVPQNLSASRPQDRQFILSSKKLLLSDSGFYLCAWSIRGFQPQHFGDGTRLSIL.

This sequence joins TRBV10-3 and TRBJ1-5; D gene unclear. Between the trimmed V and J ends, which lost 3 bases and 4 bases, there was a span of 10 bases. The CDR3 extends over 14 amino acids. In germline, CDR1 is ENHRY, CDR2 SYGVKD. CDR3 bases: TGTGCCATCAGTGACTTGTCCGTTAATCAGCCCCAGCATTTT. Translated, it gives CAISDLSVNQPQHF.

V and J are TRBV7-8 and TRBJ2-2; D may be TRBD1 (6 bases). Germline CDR1 reads SGHVS; CDR2 reads FQNEAQ. The CDR3 runs 16 residues. Trimming removed 7 bases from V and 6 bases from J, with 21 bases in between. The DNA of the CDR3 is TGTGCCAGCACCCCTCACACGAGGGGGATAGCCGGGGAGCTGTTTTTT. It encodes CASTPHTRGIAGELFF. Looking up the rest from reference TRBV7-8 and TRBJ2-2 gives the full variable domain: GAGVSQSPRYKVAKRGQDVALRCDPISGHVSLFWYQQALGQGPEFLTYFQNEAQLDKSGLPSDRFFAERPEGSVSTLKIQRTQQEDSAVYLCASTPHTRGIAGELFFGEGSRLTVL.

The chain has TRBV28 and TRBJ2-2, with a possible D match to TRBD2 (6 bases). Germline V CDR1 and CDR2: MDHEN, SYDVKM. The CDR3 spans 16 residues. Trimming shortened V by 6 bases and J by 8 bases, and 22 bases separated the two germline ends. The CDR3 reads CASSLLLSSGQGELFF. CDR3 sequence (DNA): TGTGCCAGCAGCCTACTCCTTTCGAGCGGGCAGGGGGAGCTGTTTTTT.

The V gene is TRBV19, the J gene TRBJ2-3; TRBD2 matches 9 bases. The V and J ends lost 0 bases and 6 bases, in that order; junction bases with no gene match: 4. Germline assignment: CDR1 LNHDA and CDR2 SQIVND (reference sequence). The CDR3 covers 15 residues. CDR3: CASSIEATSGDTQYF. The CDR3 nucleotides are TGTGCCAGTAGTATAGAGGCGACTAGCGGTGATACGCAGTATTTT.